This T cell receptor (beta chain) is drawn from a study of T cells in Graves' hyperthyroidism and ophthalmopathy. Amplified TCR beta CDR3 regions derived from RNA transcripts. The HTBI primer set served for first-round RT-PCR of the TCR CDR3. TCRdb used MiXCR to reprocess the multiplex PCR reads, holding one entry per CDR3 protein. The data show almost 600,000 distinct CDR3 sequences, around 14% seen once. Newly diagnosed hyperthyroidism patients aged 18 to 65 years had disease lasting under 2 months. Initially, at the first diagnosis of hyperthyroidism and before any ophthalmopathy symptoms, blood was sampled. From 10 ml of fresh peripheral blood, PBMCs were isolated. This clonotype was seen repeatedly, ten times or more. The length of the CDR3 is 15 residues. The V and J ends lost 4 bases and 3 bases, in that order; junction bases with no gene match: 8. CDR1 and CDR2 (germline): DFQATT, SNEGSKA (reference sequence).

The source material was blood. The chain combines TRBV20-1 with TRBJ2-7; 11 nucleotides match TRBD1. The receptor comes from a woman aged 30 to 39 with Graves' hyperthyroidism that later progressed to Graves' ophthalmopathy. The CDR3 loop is CSAKRRTGGGYEQYF. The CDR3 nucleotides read TGCAGTGCTAAACGAAGGACAGGGGGCGGCTACGAGCAGTACTTC.